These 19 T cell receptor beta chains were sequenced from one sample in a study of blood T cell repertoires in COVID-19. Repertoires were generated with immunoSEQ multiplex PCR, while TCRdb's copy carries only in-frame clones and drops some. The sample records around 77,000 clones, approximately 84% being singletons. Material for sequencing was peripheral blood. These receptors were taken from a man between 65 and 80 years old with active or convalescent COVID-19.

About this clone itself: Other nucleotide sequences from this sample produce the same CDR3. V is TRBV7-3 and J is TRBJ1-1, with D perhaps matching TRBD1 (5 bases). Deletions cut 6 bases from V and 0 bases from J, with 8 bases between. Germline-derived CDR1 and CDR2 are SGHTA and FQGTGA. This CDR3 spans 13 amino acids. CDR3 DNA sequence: TGTGCCAGCAGTCGACAGATGAACACTGAAGCTTTCTTT. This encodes CASSRQMNTEAFF.

The CDR3 DNA reads as TGTGCCAGTAGTATTCAGGGCGGGGACTACAATGAGCAGTTCTTC. This sequence encodes CASSIQGGDYNEQFF. This chain connects TRBV19 to TRBJ2-1, with D perhaps matching TRBD2 (6 bases). The CDR3 is 15 amino acids. V lost 3 bases to trimming and J lost 3 bases, with 12 bases between them. Germline assignment: CDR1 LNHDA and CDR2 SQIVND (reference sequence).

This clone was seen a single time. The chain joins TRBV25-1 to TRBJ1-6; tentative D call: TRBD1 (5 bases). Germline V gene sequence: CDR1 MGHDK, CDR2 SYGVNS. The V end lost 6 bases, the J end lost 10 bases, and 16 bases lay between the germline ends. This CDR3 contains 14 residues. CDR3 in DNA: TGTGCCAGCAGGACCGGGGGTCCTGGGTCACCCCTCCACTTT. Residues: CASRTGGPGSPLHF.

The CDR3, as DNA: TGTGCCAGCAGGGGGACAGGTATACTTGAAGCTTTCTTT. Its translation is CASRGTGILEAFF. The chain employs TRBV28 and TRBJ1-1; 8 bases align to TRBD1. The CDR3 consists of 13 residues. Germline CDR1 reads MDHEN; CDR2 reads SYDVKM. The V segment lost 6 bases and the J segment 7 bases; nucleotides outside the gene matches: 7.

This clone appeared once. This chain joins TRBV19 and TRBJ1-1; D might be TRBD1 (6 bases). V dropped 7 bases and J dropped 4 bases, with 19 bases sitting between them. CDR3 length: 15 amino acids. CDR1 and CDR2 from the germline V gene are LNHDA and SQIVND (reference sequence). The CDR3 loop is CASTPRPRGTTEAFF. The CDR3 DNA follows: TGTGCCAGTACCCCACGGCCTAGGGGGACCACTGAAGCTTTCTTT.

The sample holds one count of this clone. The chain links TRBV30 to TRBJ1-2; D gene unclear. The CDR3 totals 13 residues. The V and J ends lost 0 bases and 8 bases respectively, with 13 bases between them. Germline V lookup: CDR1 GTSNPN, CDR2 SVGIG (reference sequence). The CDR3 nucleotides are TGTGCCTGGAGTGTTGGCCAGACGAGGGGCTACACCTTC. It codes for CAWSVGQTRGYTF.

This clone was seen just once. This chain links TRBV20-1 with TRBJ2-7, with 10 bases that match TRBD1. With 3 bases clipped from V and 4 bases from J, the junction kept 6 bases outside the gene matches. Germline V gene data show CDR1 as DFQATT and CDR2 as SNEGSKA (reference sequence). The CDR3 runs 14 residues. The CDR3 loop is CSASPGTGDYEQYF. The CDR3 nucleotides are TGCAGTGCTAGTCCCGGGACAGGGGATTACGAGCAGTACTTC.

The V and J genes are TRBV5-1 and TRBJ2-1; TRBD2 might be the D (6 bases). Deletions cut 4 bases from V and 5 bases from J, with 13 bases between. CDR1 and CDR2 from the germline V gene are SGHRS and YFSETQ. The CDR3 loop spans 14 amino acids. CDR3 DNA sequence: TGCGCCAGCAGCCCCGCGGGCGGGAACAATGAGCAGTTCTTC. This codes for CASSPAGGNNEQFF.

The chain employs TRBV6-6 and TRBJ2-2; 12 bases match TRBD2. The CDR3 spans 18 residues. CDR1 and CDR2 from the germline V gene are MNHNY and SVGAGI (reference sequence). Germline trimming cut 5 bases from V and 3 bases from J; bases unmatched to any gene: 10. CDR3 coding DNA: TGTGCCAGCAGTCAATCGTCTAGCGGGAGGGCGGACACCGGGGAGCTGTTTTTT. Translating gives CASSQSSSGRADTGELFF.

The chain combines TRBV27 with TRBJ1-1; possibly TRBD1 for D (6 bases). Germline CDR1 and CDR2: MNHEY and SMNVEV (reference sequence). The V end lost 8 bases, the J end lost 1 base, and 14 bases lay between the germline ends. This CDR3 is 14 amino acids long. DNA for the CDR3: TGTGCCAGCCGACTTACAGGGAGGAACACTGAAGCTTTCTTT. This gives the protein CASRLTGRNTEAFF.

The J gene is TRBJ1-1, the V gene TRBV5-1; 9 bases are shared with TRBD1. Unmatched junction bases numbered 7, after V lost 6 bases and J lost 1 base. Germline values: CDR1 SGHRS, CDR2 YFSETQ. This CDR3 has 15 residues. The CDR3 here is CASTEGQGSNTEAFF. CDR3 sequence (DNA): TGCGCCAGCACCGAAGGACAGGGGTCGAACACTGAAGCTTTCTTT.

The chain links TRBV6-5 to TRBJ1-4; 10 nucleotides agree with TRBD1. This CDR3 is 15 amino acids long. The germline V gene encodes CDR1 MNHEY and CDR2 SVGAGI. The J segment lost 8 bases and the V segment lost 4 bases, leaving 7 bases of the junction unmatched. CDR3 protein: CASSSRRGQGEKLFF. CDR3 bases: TGTGCCAGCAGTTCCCGTAGGGGACAGGGGGAAAAACTGTTTTTT.

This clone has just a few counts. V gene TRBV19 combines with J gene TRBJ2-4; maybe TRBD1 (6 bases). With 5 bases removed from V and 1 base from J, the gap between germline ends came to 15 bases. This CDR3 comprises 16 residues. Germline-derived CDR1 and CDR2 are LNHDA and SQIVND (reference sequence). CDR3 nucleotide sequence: TGTGCCAGTAGTCTAGGGGGTCAGGGGGCCAAAAACATTCAGTACTTC. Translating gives CASSLGGQGAKNIQYF.

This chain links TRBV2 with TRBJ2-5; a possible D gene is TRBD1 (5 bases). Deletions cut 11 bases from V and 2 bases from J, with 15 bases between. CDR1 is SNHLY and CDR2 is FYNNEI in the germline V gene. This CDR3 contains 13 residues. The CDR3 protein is CALVGQPQETQYF. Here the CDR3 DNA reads TGTGCCCTAGTGGGGCAGCCACAAGAGACCCAGTACTTC.

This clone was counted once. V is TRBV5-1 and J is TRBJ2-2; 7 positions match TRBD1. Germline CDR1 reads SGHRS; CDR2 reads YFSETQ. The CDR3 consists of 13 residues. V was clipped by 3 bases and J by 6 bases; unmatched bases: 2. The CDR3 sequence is CASSSDRAGELFF. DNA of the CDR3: TGCGCCAGCAGCTCTGACAGGGCCGGGGAGCTGTTTTTT. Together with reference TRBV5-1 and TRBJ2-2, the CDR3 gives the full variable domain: KAGVTQTPRYLIKTRGQQVTLSCSPISGHRSVSWYQQTPGQGLQFLFEYFSETQRNKGNFPGRFSGRQFSNSRSEMNVSTLELGDSALYLCASSSDRAGELFFGEGSRLTVL.

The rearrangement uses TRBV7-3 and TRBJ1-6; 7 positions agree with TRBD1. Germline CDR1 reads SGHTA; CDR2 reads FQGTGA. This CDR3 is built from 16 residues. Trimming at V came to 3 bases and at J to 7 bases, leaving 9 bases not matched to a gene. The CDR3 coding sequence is TGTGCCAGCAGCTTTAACCAGACAGGGAGGAATTCACCCCTCCACTTT. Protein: CASSFNQTGRNSPLHF.

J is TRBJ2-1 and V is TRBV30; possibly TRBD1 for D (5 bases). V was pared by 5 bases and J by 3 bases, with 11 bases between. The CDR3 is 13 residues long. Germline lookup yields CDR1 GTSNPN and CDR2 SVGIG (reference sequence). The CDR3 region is CAWSPGFYNEQFF. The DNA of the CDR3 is TGTGCCTGGTCCCCAGGGTTCTACAATGAGCAGTTCTTC.

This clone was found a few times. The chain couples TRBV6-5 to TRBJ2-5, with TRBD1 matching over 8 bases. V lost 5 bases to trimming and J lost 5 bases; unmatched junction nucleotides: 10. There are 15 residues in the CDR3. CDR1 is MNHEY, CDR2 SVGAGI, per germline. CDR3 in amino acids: CASSNGQGISETQYF. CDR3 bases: TGTGCCAGCAGTAACGGACAGGGCATCTCGGAGACCCAGTACTTC.

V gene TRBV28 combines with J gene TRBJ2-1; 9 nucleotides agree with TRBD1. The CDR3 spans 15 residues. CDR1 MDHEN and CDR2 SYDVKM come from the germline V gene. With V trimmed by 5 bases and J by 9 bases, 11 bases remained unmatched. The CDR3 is CASSPPGTGWSEQFF. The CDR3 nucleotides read TGTGCCAGCAGTCCACCGGGGACAGGGTGGAGTGAGCAGTTCTTC. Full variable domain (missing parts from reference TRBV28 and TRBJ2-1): DVKVTQSSRYLVKRTGEKVFLECVQDMDHENMFWYRQDPGLGLRLIYFSYDVKMKEKGDIPEGYSVSREKKERFSLILESASTNQTSMYLCASSPPGTGWSEQFFGPGTRLTVL.